A selection of T cell receptor beta chains follows, all from one sample in a study of T cells after posttransplantation cyclophosphamide. Method: immunoSEQ multiplex PCR; TCRdb's copy keeps in-frame clones and lacks some. The repertoire consists of some 39,000 clones, none detected only once. Sequencing used PBMCs. These receptors all stem from a girl aged 10-17 years in good health, CMV-negative, and a related stem cell transplant donor. Both conserved end residues are part of each CDR3. Fields, in order: clone size, J gene, V gene, D gene, CDR3 protein, CDR3 DNA. The D gene is left open where the match is weak. For some rows the clone size is stated as once, few or many, or as a class when expanded; others skip it.

>many|TRBJ2-7|TRBV6-1|NA
CASRASRDEQYF
TGTGCCAGCCGGGCTAGCCGCGACGAGCAGTACTTC
>many|TRBJ2-6|TRBV19|NA
CASSSAGSAGANVLTF
TGTGCCAGTAGTTCGGCAGGATCGGCTGGGGCCAACGTCCTGACTTTC
>many|TRBJ2-3|TRBV28|TRBD1
CASSIRDRGRRAQYF
TGTGCCAGCAGTATCCGGGACAGGGGGCGGCGCGCGCAGTATTTT
>few|TRBJ2-1|TRBV30|NA
CAWSGEGVKFF
TGTGCCTGGAGTGGTGAGGGAGTGAAGTTCTTC
>NA|TRBJ2-2|TRBV7-9|NA
CASRSQQGRAGELFF
TGTGCCAGCAGAAGTCAACAGGGTCGGGCCGGGGAGCTGTTTTTT
>many|TRBJ2-3|TRBV7-9|TRBD2
CASSLIRTSGLTDTQYF
TGTGCCAGCAGCTTAATCCGTACTAGCGGGTTGACAGATACGCAGTATTTT
>few|TRBJ2-2|TRBV4-2|TRBD2
CASSQVAGGETGELFF
TGTGCCAGCAGCCAAGTTGCCGGGGGGGAAACCGGGGAGCTGTTTTTT
>NA|TRBJ2-5|TRBV5-6|NA
CASSGSAGRTFRETQYF
TGTGCCAGCAGCGGGAGTGCCGGTCGGACTTTCAGGGAGACCCAGTACTTC
>many|TRBJ2-7|TRBV5-1|NA
CASSFGEFNEQYF
TGCGCCAGCAGCTTTGGGGAGTTCAACGAGCAGTACTTC
>many|TRBJ2-1|TRBV5-1|TRBD2
CASSVGLAGPSYNEQFF
TGCGCCAGCAGCGTTGGACTAGCGGGACCCTCCTACAATGAGCAGTTCTTC
>NA|TRBJ2-5|TRBV27|NA
CASSPDYSQETQYF
TGTGCCAGCAGTCCGGACTATTCCCAAGAGACCCAGTACTTC
>many|TRBJ1-1|TRBV18|NA
CASSWIQKSDTEAFF
TGTGCCAGCTCATGGATACAGAAATCCGACACTGAAGCTTTCTTT
>many|TRBJ1-1|TRBV27|NA
CASSPRGRRNTEAFF
TGTGCCAGCAGTCCCCGCGGGAGAAGGAACACTGAAGCTTTCTTT
>many|TRBJ1-2|TRBV7-9|NA
CASSLTRDGYTF
TGTGCCAGCAGCTTAACGCGGGACGGCTACACCTTC
>many|TRBJ2-7|TRBV5-1|TRBD2
CASSSAGGTYEQYF
TGCGCCAGCAGCTCGGCGGGGGGTACCTACGAGCAGTACTTC
>many|TRBJ1-4|TRBV9|TRBD1
CASSAQGADEKLFF
TGTGCCAGCAGCGCCCAGGGGGCGGATGAAAAACTGTTTTTT
>few|TRBJ1-6|TRBV7-8|NA
CASSPDQGKSPLHF
TGTGCCAGCAGCCCCGACCAGGGAAAATCACCCCTCCACTTT
>many|TRBJ1-2|TRBV9|NA
CASSVGRVSGYTF
TGTGCCAGCAGCGTAGGGAGGGTTAGCGGCTACACCTTC
>NA|TRBJ1-2|TRBV30|NA
CAWRAEINYGYTF
TGTGCCTGGAGGGCAGAAATTAACTATGGCTACACCTTC
>few|TRBJ2-3|TRBV28|NA
CASSLLGGTGDTQYF
TGTGCCAGCAGTTTATTGGGGGGAACGGGGGATACGCAGTATTTT
>many|TRBJ1-1|TRBV4-1|NA
CASSPNLDSAGEAFF
TGCGCCAGCAGCCCCAATTTGGACAGCGCTGGTGAAGCTTTCTTT
>many|TRBJ1-1|TRBV5-4|NA
CASSLEGYTGKGTEAFF
TGTGCCAGCAGCTTGGAAGGGTACACAGGGAAAGGCACTGAAGCTTTCTTT
>many|TRBJ2-4|TRBV5-1|NA
CASSIVFAKNIQYF
TGCGCCAGCAGCATAGTCTTTGCCAAAAACATTCAGTACTTC
>few|TRBJ1-2|TRBV5-1|NA
CASSFDGSYGYTF
TGCGCCAGCAGCTTCGACGGGAGCTATGGCTACACCTTC
>NA|TRBJ2-4|TRBV27|TRBD1
CASSPTGLAKNIQYF
TGTGCCAGCAGTCCGACAGGGCTAGCCAAAAACATTCAGTACTTC
>many|TRBJ1-1|TRBV5-8|NA
CASSFMPVGAFF
TGTGCCAGCAGCTTTATGCCTGTCGGAGCTTTCTTT
>many|TRBJ2-1|TRBV6-4|TRBD1
CASSPGQGGNEQFF
TGTGCCAGCAGTCCGGGACAGGGGGGTAATGAGCAGTTCTTC
>few|TRBJ2-5|TRBV5-1|TRBD2
CASSFTGLAGQETQYF
TGCGCCAGCAGCTTCACCGGACTAGCAGGCCAAGAGACCCAGTACTTC
>many|TRBJ2-7|TRBV28|NA
CASSFGGFSSYEQYF
TGTGCCAGCAGTTTTGGCGGGTTTAGCTCCTACGAGCAGTACTTC
>many|TRBJ2-5|TRBV6-5|TRBD2
CASSRQGGEETQYF
TGTGCCAGCAGCCGCCAGGGAGGGGAAGAGACCCAGTACTTC
>many|TRBJ2-7|TRBV28|TRBD2
CASSLTRTSPYEQYF
TGTGCCAGCAGTTTAACCAGGACTAGCCCCTACGAGCAGTACTTC
>NA|TRBJ2-7|TRBV9|NA
CASSVRPSDVGYEQYF
TGTGCCAGCAGCGTGCGGCCTAGCGATGTTGGATACGAGCAGTACTTC
>NA|TRBJ2-5|TRBV5-1|TRBD2
CASSFLLAGGRQETQYF
TGCGCCAGCAGCTTTTTGCTAGCGGGGGGGAGGCAAGAGACCCAGTACTTC
>many|TRBJ1-4|TRBV28|NA
CASSLGGVGNEKLFF
TGTGCCAGCAGTTTAGGGGGGGTCGGTAATGAAAAACTGTTTTTT
>NA|TRBJ2-5|TRBV30|TRBD1
CAWTGTVQETQYF
TGTGCCTGGACCGGGACAGTACAAGAGACCCAGTACTTC
>few|TRBJ2-3|TRBV19|NA
CASTPTGGDTQYF
TGTGCCAGCACCCCAACGGGGGGCGATACGCAGTATTTT
>NA|TRBJ2-1|TRBV29-1|NA
CSVAGVAEQFF
TGCAGCGTTGCCGGGGTAGCTGAGCAGTTCTTC
>few|TRBJ1-1|TRBV11-1|NA
CASSSFHQGTEAFF
TGTGCCAGCAGCTCATTTCACCAGGGTACTGAAGCTTTCTTT
>many|TRBJ1-2|TRBV13|NA
CASSSTAGGIYGYTF
TGTGCCAGCAGCTCCACCGCCGGGGGGATCTATGGCTACACCTTC
>few|TRBJ2-3|TRBV11-2|NA
CASSFLMGAEDTDTQYF
TGTGCCAGCAGCTTTCTTATGGGGGCGGAAGACACAGATACGCAGTATTTT
>many|TRBJ2-2|TRBV6-4|TRBD2
CASSPTSGSTGELFF
TGTGCCAGCAGTCCGACTAGCGGGAGCACCGGGGAGCTGTTTTTT